This TCR beta chain was documented in a study of shared clonotypes between healthy human individuals. The CDR3 covers 19 residues. In germline, CDR1 is SGHAT, CDR2 FQNNGV. The ends were cut back, 5 bases at V and 4 bases at J, with 29 bases in the middle. The repertoire was sequenced with immunoSEQ multiplex PCR; TCRdb's copy has only in-frame clones and lacks some. The table records 950,000 to 1,100,000 clones, 70% to 80% of them present only once. Source material: memory CD4+ T cells from PBMCs. Documented subset: CD45RA-negative fraction. The sequence came from a man between 18 and 35 years old in good health. Some clones in this sample may be carry-over from other donors' samples. This chain connects TRBV11-2 to TRBJ1-1; perhaps TRBD1 as D (5 bases). The CDR3 loop is CASSGAFNGGIGAGTEAFF. Written as DNA, the CDR3 is TGTGCCAGCAGCGGCGCCTTCAACGGGGGAATTGGGGCAGGCACTGAAGCTTTCTTT.